The clone carrying this TCR beta chain was seen only a few times. The antigen remains unidentified. Germline V gene sequence: CDR1 SNHLY, CDR2 FYNNEI. There are 16 residues in the CDR3. Trimming took off 6 bases at V and 0 bases at J, with 16 bases between the two ends. This sample was included in a study of response to subunit inactivated influenza vaccine. Study findings and constraints: Every seasonal influenza vaccination brings in few new T cells, the authors suggested.

Using its own MiXCR run on the RT-PCR reads, TCRdb lists one record per CDR3 protein. The sample holds roughly 670,000 distinct CDR3 sequences, 11% to 15% seen once. The rearrangement joins TRBV2 to TRBJ2-3; D is perhaps TRBD2 (7 bases). This clonotype was obtained from a man aged 50-59 years who received an inactivated influenza vaccine. Sequences were derived from PBMCs from blood, sampled around two weeks before vaccination. This CDR3 is CASRERGGTSTDTQYF. CDR3 DNA sequence: TGTGCCAGCAGGGAAAGGGGGGGTACTAGCACAGATACGCAGTATTTT. Full variable domain (missing parts from reference TRBV2 and TRBJ2-3): EPEVTQTPSHQVTQMGQEVILRCVPISNHLYFYWYRQILGQKVEFLVSFYNNEISEKSEIFDDQFSVERPDGSNFTLKIRSTKLEDSAMYFCASRERGGTSTDTQYFGPGTRLTVL.